Listed here are 2 T cell receptor beta chains from one sample, sequenced in a study of cytomegalovirus exposure and HLA in healthy donors. The PCR was carried out with 60 Vbeta primers and 13 Jbeta primers. Profiling relied on immunoSEQ multiplex PCR, and the TCRdb table lists in-frame clones only, not all of them. The sample yields over 200,000 clones, 82% seen once. The specimen sequenced was PBMCs. Every receptor here comes from a woman aged 40 to 50 in good health and CMV-seropositive.

The rearrangement links TRBV18 to TRBJ2-2; 7 nucleotides align to TRBD1. The CDR3 has 12 amino acids. Per the germline V gene, CDR1 is KGHSH and CDR2 is LQKENI. J gave up 5 bases and V 6 bases, and 0 bases lay outside the gene matches. This chain's CDR3 is CASSTGTGELFF. For the CDR3, the DNA is TGTGCCAGCTCGACAGGGACCGGGGAGCTGTTTTTT.

This clone came up once. The chain combines TRBV7-9 with TRBJ2-3; TRBD2 aligns across 12 bases. Trimming took 4 bases from V and 7 from J; bases not matched to a gene: 15. The CDR3 is 18 amino acids. The germline V gene has CDR1 SEHNR and CDR2 FQNEAQ (reference sequence). This CDR3 is CASSSPPFSTSGRHTQYF. The CDR3 DNA follows: TGTGCCAGCAGCTCACCCCCTTTTTCGACTAGCGGGAGACATACGCAGTATTTT.